This T cell receptor beta chain was identified during a study of blood T cell repertoires in COVID-19. On the study more broadly: In each case, the material was cDNA or gDNA derived from T cells, B-cell-depleted T cells, or PBMCs.

Germline trimming cut 7 bases from V and 3 bases from J; bases unmatched to any gene: 17. This CDR3 is built from 17 residues. CDR1 is SQVTM, CDR2 ANQGSEA, per germline. This clone was counted only a few times. Two negative PCRs, clearance, or symptom resolution characterized the recovered Cohort 3 donors. TCRdb keeps only in-frame clones here, not all; method: immunoSEQ multiplex PCR. The data show approximately 400,000 clones, around 87% seen once. The rearrangement uses TRBV29-1 and TRBJ1-5; 8 bases match TRBD1. This sequence originates from a man between 25 and 39 years old who had recovered from COVID-19. Material for sequencing was PBMCs or T cells enriched from blood (not recorded which). For the CDR3, the DNA is TGCAGCGAACGTTGGACAGGGACCCCAACGTACAATCAGCCCCAGCATTTT. It is translated as CSERWTGTPTYNQPQHF.